These 26 T cell receptor beta chains came from one sample sequenced in a study of shared clonotypes between healthy human individuals. Produced via immunoSEQ multiplex PCR; TCRdb's table is partial and in-frame only. The table has about 2.3 million clones, 92% seen once. The sequenced sample consisted of naive CD4+ T cells from PBMCs. Noted subset: CD45RA+ positively selected. The receptor source for this set is a man aged 18 to 30 in good health. Some clones in this sample may be carry-over from other donors' samples.

This sequence joins TRBV18 and TRBJ1-3, with TRBD1 as a possible D gene (6 bases). Germline CDR1 reads KGHSH; CDR2 reads LQKENI. The V and J ends lost 0 bases and 4 bases respectively, with 10 bases between them. This CDR3 is built from 15 residues. In DNA form, the CDR3 reads TGTGCCAGCTCACCACCCGCAGGGGACGGAAACACCATATATTTT. Protein: CASSPPAGDGNTIYF.

This chain connects TRBV28 to TRBJ2-6, with a weak D call TRBD1 (6 bases). Germline assignment: CDR1 MDHEN and CDR2 SYDVKM. The CDR3 has 17 residues. V gave up 5 bases and J gave up 1 base, with 15 bases separating them. CDR3 DNA sequence: TGTGCCAGCAGTGGAGACAGGCTCCCATCTGGGGCCAACGTCCTGACTTTC. Protein product: CASSGDRLPSGANVLTF.

This chain uses TRBV4-1 with TRBJ1-5; D unclear. Trimming pared 1 base from V and 4 bases from J, leaving 11 bases between. Germline CDR1 and CDR2: MGHRA and YSYEKL. The CDR3 has 15 amino acids. Written as DNA, the CDR3 is TGCGCCAGCAGCCAAGCCGGCGGGATTAATCAGCCCCAGCATTTT. Translation: CASSQAGGINQPQHF.

This chain links TRBV30 with TRBJ1-4; a possible D gene is TRBD1 (6 bases). The CDR3 has 15 residues. Germline CDR1 reads GTSNPN; CDR2 reads SVGIG (reference sequence). The V end lost 2 bases, the J end lost 7 bases, and 17 bases lay between the germline ends. In DNA, the CDR3 is TGTGCCTGGAGTATTACATTACAGGGCGGTGAAAAACTGTTTTTT. Amino acid sequence: CAWSITLQGGEKLFF.

As to this clone: Other DNA variants within this sample encode the same CDR3. The chain has TRBV28 and TRBJ2-1, with 9 nucleotides matching TRBD2. The V and J ends lost 5 bases and 1 base, in that order; junction bases with no gene match: 3. Germline V gene data show CDR1 as MDHEN and CDR2 as SYDVKM. The CDR3 has 15 amino acids. The CDR3 coding sequence is TGTGCCAGCAGTCCTCTAGCGGGGTCCTACAATGAGCAGTTCTTC. Protein product: CASSPLAGSYNEQFF.

This clone was detected only once. The CDR3 nucleotides read TGTGCCACCAGCAGAGATCTTTGGCAGGGCGGCGAAAAACTGTTTTTT. It is translated as CATSRDLWQGGEKLFF. The chain joins TRBV15 to TRBJ1-4; weak D call: TRBD1 (5 bases). From germline, CDR1 is LNHNV and CDR2 YYDKDF (reference sequence). Trimming left V 0 bases short and J 8 bases short, with 16 bases between. This CDR3 contains 16 residues. Together with reference TRBV15 and TRBJ1-4, the CDR3 gives the full variable domain: DAMVIQNPRYQVTQFGKPVTLSCSQTLNHNVMYWYQQKSSQAPKLLFHYYDKDFNNEADTPDNFQSRRPNTSFCFLDIRSPGLGDTAMYLCATSRDLWQGGEKLFFGSGTQLSVL.

The genes are TRBV4-1 and TRBJ1-2; 7 bases agree with TRBD1. This CDR3 spans 15 amino acids. Per the germline V gene, CDR1 is MGHRA and CDR2 is YSYEKL. The J segment lost 3 bases and the V segment lost 3 bases, leaving 7 bases of the junction unmatched. The CDR3 region is CASSQGQGGYYGYTF. CDR3 coding DNA: TGCGCCAGCAGCCAGGGCCAGGGGGGGTACTATGGCTACACCTTC.

The chain uses TRBV7-6 and TRBJ2-5, with 7 bases identical to TRBD1. The CDR3 contains 15 residues. The V gene's germline CDR1 is SGHVS and CDR2 FNYEAQ. Trimming cost V 7 bases and J 1 base; bases outside gene matches: 9. CDR3 sequence reads: CASTSNRGAQETQYF. In nucleotides, the CDR3 is TGTGCCAGCACCTCAAACAGGGGCGCCCAAGAGACCCAGTACTTC.

This clone was observed a few times. In the same sample, other DNA sequences code for this CDR3. This chain uses TRBV7-9 with TRBJ2-7; D is perhaps TRBD2 (6 bases). V lost 3 bases to trimming and J lost 0 bases, with 9 bases between them. From germline, CDR1 is SEHNR and CDR2 FQNEAQ (reference sequence). The CDR3 is 14 amino acids. In DNA form, the CDR3 reads TGTGCCAGCAGCTTGCGGGACGCCTCCTACGAGCAGTACTTC. Protein product: CASSLRDASYEQYF.

This clone was seen only once. Other nucleotide sequences from this sample produce the same CDR3. The J gene is TRBJ1-2, the V gene TRBV28, with 8 positions matching TRBD1. The germline V gene encodes CDR1 MDHEN and CDR2 SYDVKM. The J segment lost 4 bases and the V segment lost 5 bases, leaving 0 bases of the junction unmatched. This CDR3 is built from 12 residues. This CDR3 reads CASSGTGYGYTF. CDR3 sequence (DNA): TGTGCCAGCAGTGGGACAGGCTATGGCTACACCTTC.

This clone was found once. The chain couples TRBV5-5 to TRBJ2-7, with D possibly called TRBD1 or TRBD2 (5 bases each). Germline CDR1 SGHKS, CDR2 YYEKEE (reference sequence). V was trimmed by 4 bases and J by 6 bases, leaving 20 bases between them. The CDR3 runs to 15 residues. The CDR3 here is CASSTRIGDRPEQYF. CDR3 sequence (DNA): TGTGCCAGCAGCACCCGCATCGGGGACCGCCCCGAGCAGTACTTC. The whole variable domain, remainder taken from reference TRBV5-5 and TRBJ2-7, is DAGVTQSPTHLIKTRGQQVTLRCSPISGHKSVSWYQQVLGQGPQFIFQYYEKEERGRGNFPDRFSARQFPNYSSELNVNALLLGDSALYLCASSTRIGDRPEQYFGPGTRLTVT.

The gene calls are TRBV5-1 and TRBJ1-5; a possible D gene is TRBD1 (6 bases). Germline-derived CDR1 and CDR2 are SGHRS and YFSETQ. CDR3 length: 15 residues. The V and J ends lost 3 bases and 3 bases respectively, with 13 bases between them. The chain's CDR3 is CASSSGDGYNQPQHF. CDR3 nucleotide sequence: TGCGCCAGCAGCTCAGGGGACGGATACAATCAGCCCCAGCATTTT.

As regards this clone: Other nucleotide sequences in the sample specify the same CDR3. The chain carries TRBV7-3 and TRBJ1-2; 8 bases match TRBD1. Losses at the gene ends were 2 bases for V and 8 bases for J; bases not matched to a gene: 4. There are 13 residues in the CDR3. Germline CDR1 SGHTA, CDR2 FQGTGA. The CDR3 sequence: CASSLGQGYGYTF. CDR3 DNA: TGTGCCAGCAGCTTAGGACAGGGCTACGGCTACACCTTC.

This CDR3 reads CASSRVHSSNEKLFF. CDR3 DNA: TGCGCCAGCAGCCGCGTCCATTCTAGTAATGAAAAACTGTTTTTT. The chain recombines TRBV4-3 with TRBJ1-4, with no clear D. Trimming shortened V by 4 bases and J by 4 bases, and 13 bases separated the two germline ends. Germline V CDR1 and CDR2: LGHNA, YSLEER. The CDR3 extends over 15 amino acids.

The V and J genes are TRBV7-9 and TRBJ2-7, with 7 bases identical to TRBD2. CDR3 length: 14 amino acids. Per the germline V gene, CDR1 is SEHNR and CDR2 is FQNEAQ (reference sequence). Trimming removed 2 bases from V and 3 bases from J; junction bases left unmatched: 4. The CDR3 protein is CASSLLAENYEQYF. CDR3 in DNA: TGTGCCAGCAGCTTACTAGCGGAAAACTACGAGCAGTACTTC.

The J gene is TRBJ2-1, the V gene TRBV4-1; 8 bases map to TRBD1. Germline trimming cut 0 bases from V and 16 bases from J; bases unmatched to any gene: 8. Germline loops: CDR1 MGHRA, CDR2 YSYEKL. The CDR3 sequence is 13 residues long. The CDR3 DNA follows: TGCGCCAGCAGCCAAGATAGAGGGACAGGAAAATTCTTC. Its protein is CASSQDRGTGKFF.

The chain employs TRBV5-1 and TRBJ2-7, with 7 bases that match TRBD1. The CDR3 is 16 amino acids. Germline CDR1 SGHRS, CDR2 YFSETQ. The junction had 12 bases not matched to a gene; V was cut back by 0 bases and J by 6 bases. This CDR3 is CASSLVPTGEPCEQYF. Written as DNA, the CDR3 is TGCGCCAGCAGCTTGGTCCCAACAGGGGAACCTTGCGAGCAGTACTTC.

The chain is built from TRBV18 and TRBJ2-1; possibly TRBD2 for D (6 bases). The V end lost 3 bases, the J end lost 5 bases, and 14 bases lay between the germline ends. The CDR3 has 15 amino acids. Germline CDR1 KGHSH, CDR2 LQKENI. CDR3 amino acids: CASSPRASVDNEQFF. The CDR3 coding sequence is TGTGCCAGCTCACCGAGGGCTAGCGTAGACAATGAGCAGTTCTTC.

This clone was observed once. Other DNA sequences in the same sample also yield this CDR3. J is TRBJ1-1 and V is TRBV5-1; 9 bases align to TRBD1. This CDR3 region has 14 residues. J gave up 6 bases and V 2 bases, and 5 bases lay outside the gene matches. The germline gives CDR1 SGHRS, CDR2 YFSETQ. CDR3 region: CASSFQGQGSEAFF. The CDR3 nucleotides are TGCGCCAGCAGCTTTCAGGGACAGGGATCTGAAGCTTTCTTT.

V usage is TRBV28 and J usage is TRBJ2-7; weak D call: TRBD2 (6 bases). The V gene lost 7 bases and the J gene lost 6 bases, with 16 bases spanning the gap. Germline loops: CDR1 MDHEN, CDR2 SYDVKM. CDR3 size: 13 residues. The CDR3 reads CASMRGVGFEQYF. The CDR3 nucleotides read TGTGCCAGCATGCGGGGAGTGGGGTTCGAGCAGTACTTC.

V and J are TRBV5-6 and TRBJ1-2; 7 bases are shared with TRBD1. V trimming: 0 bases; J trimming: 4 bases; junction bases outside the gene matches: 6. Looked up from germline, CDR1 is SGHDT and CDR2 is YYEEEE. The CDR3 is 15 residues long. CDR3 DNA: TGTGCCAGCAGCTTGGTTTCGGGACAGCGCTATGGCTACACCTTC. Protein: CASSLVSGQRYGYTF.

The chain combines TRBV5-6 with TRBJ1-2, with D perhaps matching TRBD1 (5 bases). This CDR3 comprises 16 residues. Trimming took off 0 bases at V and 10 bases at J, with 22 bases between the two ends. The germline V gene encodes CDR1 SGHDT and CDR2 YYEEEE. CDR3 amino acids: CASSLAVTGRAPAYTF. The CDR3 DNA follows: TGTGCCAGCAGCTTGGCCGTTACAGGCAGGGCGCCCGCCTACACCTTC.

V is TRBV7-9 and J is TRBJ2-7; 7 bases match TRBD1. With V trimmed by 5 bases and J by 3 bases, 13 bases remained unmatched. This CDR3 has 16 amino acids. Germline V gives CDR1 SEHNR, CDR2 FQNEAQ (reference sequence). CDR3: CASSPRTGPRFYEQYF. CDR3 in DNA: TGTGCCAGCAGCCCCAGGACAGGTCCCCGATTCTACGAGCAGTACTTC.

For this clone: Within the sample, other DNA sequences also encode this same CDR3. The V and J genes are TRBV7-9 and TRBJ2-7, with D perhaps matching TRBD2 (5 bases). CDR3 length: 12 amino acids. Per the germline V gene, CDR1 is SEHNR and CDR2 is FQNEAQ (reference sequence). Trimming removed 5 bases from V and 3 bases from J, with 8 bases in between. CDR3 in amino acids: CASSLTSYEQYF. The CDR3 DNA follows: TGTGCCAGCAGCCTTACTAGCTACGAGCAGTACTTC. Using reference TRBV7-9 and TRBJ2-7 for the parts outside the CDR3, the full variable domain is DTGVSQNPRHKITKRGQNVTFRCDPISEHNRLYWYRQTLGQGPEFLTYFQNEAQLEKSRLLSDRFSAERPKGSFSTLEIQRTEQGDSAMYLCASSLTSYEQYFGPGTRLTVT.

J is TRBJ1-4 and V is TRBV27, with D possibly matching TRBD1 (6 bases). Trimming took off 6 bases at V and 8 bases at J, with 16 bases between the two ends. CDR1 and CDR2 (germline): MNHEY, SMNVEV (reference sequence). The CDR3 consists of 14 residues. CDR3 protein: CASRSGGPQEKLFF. CDR3 sequence (DNA): TGTGCCAGCAGGTCCGGGGGCCCTCAAGAAAAACTGTTTTTT.

The rearrangement uses TRBV7-2 and TRBJ2-3; D is ambiguous. The CDR3 length is 15 residues. The germline gives CDR1 SGHTA, CDR2 FQGNSA. The V end lost 2 bases, the J end lost 2 bases, and 11 bases lay between the germline ends. Here the CDR3 DNA reads TGTGCCAGCAGCTTATCTCGGTCCAACACAGATACGCAGTATTTT. It codes for CASSLSRSNTDTQYF.